One T cell receptor (beta chain) is described in this entry. This clone was counted between two and nine times. The target of this receptor is not known. No much larger clone is present one base from it, and per-base qualities are unavailable. The immunoSEQ Assay, a bias-controlled multiplex PCR, was used to amplify TCRbeta CDR3 regions from genomic DNA. In the paper's pipeline: Nucleated cell counts per sample were estimated from amplification of reference gene primers within the assay. Sequence reads were collapsed and filtered to measure the absolute abundance of every unique TCRbeta CDR3 rearrangement. For each sample, productive Simpson clonality was calculated by taking the square root of Simpson's diversity index across productive rearrangements. As stored in TCRdb, this immuneACCESS dataset retains in-frame rearrangements with V and J assigned. A fraction of the clones does not appear; measured against another copy, unresolved V genes explain less than half of the discrepancy, and the remainder lacks a known reason. The V and J calls and clone size were taken over from that table, and D and trimming were inferred from the DNA. The sample contains more than 300,000 clones, around 87% of them found a single time. Jointly, the top ten make up 1.9% of the sample.

This entry comes from a study of blood T cell repertoires in COVID-19 (dated by TCRdb to the early 2020s). Looking at the study overall: Recovered participants in ImmuneRACE Cohort 3 were defined as having two consecutive negative NP/OP PCR tests, clearance from a healthcare professional, or resolution of symptoms. Samples came from the ongoing ImmuneRACE study (first 160 participants) plus 1,254 subjects from 6 global collaborators. Nearly every sample came with metadata listing a de-identified subject ID, COVID-19 status, age in years and sex. Samples from collaborators originated in the United States, Italy and Spain and spanned both the acute and convalescent phases of COVID-19. The material from the prospective study consisted of cDNA or gDNA derived from T cells, B-cell-depleted T cells, or PBMCs. The repertoires were released in a freely available public database intended as a resource for research on the immune response to SARS-CoV-2. Deeply sampled blood TCRbeta repertoires from subjects exposed to, actively infected with, or recovered from COVID-19 were included in the dataset. Where available, HLA class I and class II types were obtained from metadata supplied by the sample provider rather than from assay-based typing. Study-level results and caveats: The quantity of clinical and demographic metadata differed by source and by participant and was supplied without curation.

In the prospective study, participants were about 18 to 100 years old, resided in 24 geographic areas of the United States, and were enrolled through a virtual design. In the prospective study, participants were assigned to cohorts based on the clinical history participants reported in a screening survey and a study questionnaire. Each participant in the prospective study had whole blood, serum and a nasopharyngeal or oropharyngeal swab collected by mobile phlebotomists. Over an approximately 2-month period, participants in the prospective study had the option of providing additional blood draws and questionnaires. Prospective study blood samples were shipped either frozen or at room temperature before DNA extraction. The CDR3, from cysteine to phenylalanine, totals 14 residues. The sequence is cut down to CDR3 DNA, 42 bases in frame from base 1. V has 6 bases trimmed and J has 8 bases trimmed; junction bases matching no gene number 7. In the germline V gene, CDR1 corresponds to MRHNA and CDR2 to SNTAGT.

This TCR was sampled from a man aged 40-55 years in a cohort exposed to, infected with or recovered from COVID-19 (not recorded which). Sequencing was done on a sample of PBMCs or T cells enriched from blood (not recorded which). The chain employs TRBV6-4 and TRBJ2-1; the central 10 bases match TRBD2. The DNA sequence is as follows: TGTGCCAGCAGCATAGCGGGAGGACGGTATGAGCAGTTCTTC. Its amino acids are CASSIAGGRYEQFF.